These 13 T cell receptor beta chains came from one sample sequenced in a study of blood T cell repertoires in COVID-19. Some clones are missing from TCRdb's copy, which holds only in-frame ones; the method was immunoSEQ multiplex PCR. Found here are just over 300,000 clones, almost 90% of them singletons; the top ten hold 3.5% to 5%. The specimen was PBMCs or T cells enriched from blood (not recorded which). The receptors originated from a woman aged 18 to 35 with acute COVID-19.

This clone came up once. The CDR3 DNA sequence: TGTGCCAGCAGCTTAGCCCCCAGGTCGCTCTCTGGAAACACCATATATTTT. This encodes CASSLAPRSLSGNTIYF. The chain couples TRBV7-2 to TRBJ1-3; D is undetermined. CDR3 length: 17 amino acids. Trimming stripped 0 bases from V and 0 bases from J, with 12 bases between. Germline V gene lookup returns CDR1 SGHTA and CDR2 FQGNSA.

J is TRBJ2-3 and V is TRBV9, with a weak D call TRBD1 (5 bases). CDR1 and CDR2 from the germline V gene are SGDLS and YYNGEE. The CDR3 is made up of 14 amino acids. V was clipped by 0 bases and J by 4 bases, with 9 bases between them. The CDR3 region is CASSVDPGSDTQYF. CDR3 coding DNA: TGTGCCAGCAGCGTAGACCCAGGGTCAGATACGCAGTATTTT.

The chain carries TRBV3-1 (or the pseudogene TRBV3-2) and TRBJ2-7, with D unresolved. This CDR3 is 14 amino acids long. The germline V gene encodes CDR1 LGHDT and CDR2 YNNKEL (reference sequence). V lost 3 bases, J lost 7 bases, and 16 bases lay in between. CDR3 sequence reads: CASSHPVVGREQYF. The CDR3 nucleotides are TGTGCCAGCAGCCATCCCGTGGTCGGCAGGGAGCAGTACTTC.

The chain employs TRBV5-5 and TRBJ2-1; 7 positions match TRBD1. With 0 bases clipped from V and 3 bases from J, the junction kept 0 bases outside the gene matches. This CDR3 region has 14 residues. Germline CDR1 SGHKS, CDR2 YYEKEE (reference sequence). Written as DNA, the CDR3 is TGTGCCAGCAGCTTGGGACAGGGCTACAATGAGCAGTTCTTC. Translation gives CASSLGQGYNEQFF.

The chain employs TRBV10-3 and TRBJ1-6, with D maybe TRBD1 (6 bases). CDR1 and CDR2 (germline): ENHRY, SYGVKD. Trimming left V 0 bases short and J 0 bases short, with 9 bases between. This CDR3 has 17 residues. The CDR3 sequence is CAISESKGGSYNSPLHF. CDR3 DNA: TGTGCCATCAGTGAGTCGAAAGGGGGCTCCTATAATTCACCCCTCCACTTT.

This sequence joins TRBV19 and TRBJ2-1, with 7 bases fitting TRBD2. V was pared by 2 bases and J by 11 bases, with 12 bases of the junction left unmatched. This CDR3 has 15 residues. CDR1 LNHDA and CDR2 SQIVND come from the germline V gene (reference sequence). The chain's CDR3 is CASSIRLGSGLKQFF. DNA for the CDR3: TGTGCCAGTAGTATAAGACTAGGCTCGGGACTAAAGCAGTTCTTC. The variable domain in full, completed from reference TRBV19 and TRBJ2-1, reads DGGITQSPKYLFRKEGQNVTLSCEQNLNHDAMYWYRQDPGQGLRLIYYSQIVNDFQKGDIAEGYSVSREKKESFPLTVTSAQKNPTAFYLCASSIRLGSGLKQFFGPGTRLTVL.

V and J are TRBV7-2 and TRBJ1-3, with no clear D. Per the germline V gene, CDR1 is SGHTA and CDR2 is FQGNSA. The CDR3 is 15 amino acids. Trimming pared 5 bases from V and 7 bases from J, leaving 18 bases between. CDR3 residues: CASSTPGVGVNTIYF. DNA of the CDR3: TGTGCCAGCAGCACCCCGGGTGTCGGGGTTAACACCATATATTTT.

Comment on this clone: The same CDR3 arises from other DNA sequences in this sample as well. The chain recombines TRBV12-5 with TRBJ1-5; D is possibly TRBD1 (5 bases). V dropped 8 bases and J dropped 0 bases, with 8 bases sitting between them. The germline gives CDR1 LGHNT, CDR2 FRNRAP. The CDR3 loop spans 13 amino acids. CDR3 sequence (DNA): TGTGCTAGTCAAGGGGATAGCAATCAGCCCCAGCATTTT. This gives the protein CASQGDSNQPQHF.

About this clone: Other nucleotide sequences in the sample specify the same CDR3. The V call is TRBV28, the J call TRBJ1-2; no firm D call. The CDR3 has 12 residues. CDR1 and CDR2 (germline): MDHEN, SYDVKM. Trimming shortened V by 6 bases and J by 5 bases, and 10 bases separated the two germline ends. CDR3 DNA sequence: TGTGCCAGCAGCTTAACAGAATATGGCTACACCTTC. This encodes CASSLTEYGYTF.

This clone was counted a single time. The chain recombines TRBV7-6 with TRBJ2-2; D ambiguous. The CDR3 has 14 amino acids. CDR1 SGHVS and CDR2 FNYEAQ come from the germline V gene. Deletions cut 5 bases from V and 1 base from J, with 8 bases between. CDR3 sequence (DNA): TGTGCCAGCAGCCATCGACAGAACACCGGGGAGCTGTTTTTT. It specifies CASSHRQNTGELFF.

The chain combines TRBV27 with TRBJ2-1, with 11 positions matching TRBD2. Germline CDR1 and CDR2: MNHEY and SMNVEV (reference sequence). The ends lost 0 bases at V and 7 bases at J; junction bases unmatched: 5. This CDR3 is built from 16 residues. Here the CDR3 reads CASSLSSGRAKNEQFF. The CDR3 nucleotides read TGTGCCAGCAGTTTATCTAGCGGGAGGGCCAAGAATGAGCAGTTCTTC.

The chain uses TRBV4-2 and TRBJ2-3; D not certain. Germline V gene sequence: CDR1 LGHNA, CDR2 YNFKEQ. This CDR3 contains 14 residues. The ends were cut back, 1 base at V and 3 bases at J, with 8 bases in the middle. CDR3 in amino acids: CASSQAERTDTQYF. The CDR3 DNA reads as TGTGCCAGCAGCCAAGCGGAGAGAACAGATACGCAGTATTTT.

The chain uses TRBV3-1 (or the pseudogene TRBV3-2) and TRBJ2-2, with 7 bases matching TRBD2. V shed 3 bases and J 5 bases; nucleotides not matched to a gene: 12. The length of the CDR3 is 17 residues. The germline V gene encodes CDR1 LGHDT and CDR2 YNNKEL (reference sequence). Here the CDR3 reads CASSQGTMGVRTGELFF. The CDR3 DNA sequence: TGTGCCAGCAGCCAGGGGACTATGGGAGTTCGGACCGGGGAGCTGTTTTTT.